Each of the 20 T cell receptor beta chains below was sequenced from the same sample in a study of blood T cells in healthy people across ages. A second PCR of roughly 6 to 12 cycles used a sample-barcoded 5' primer and a J-beta primer mix. TCRdb re-called the 5' RACE reads with MiXCR, one entry per CDR3 protein. The table has 700,000 to 800,000 distinct CDR3 sequences, 35% to 45% seen once. Sequences were obtained from blood. Source of these receptors: a woman aged 60-70 years in good health.

This chain uses TRBV30 with TRBJ2-6; possible D gene TRBD1, 5 bases. The CDR3 runs 14 residues. CDR1 and CDR2 from the germline V gene are GTSNPN and SVGIG (reference sequence). The germline V and J ends were trimmed by 4 bases and 1 base, with 8 bases remaining between them. CDR3 sequence: CAWTQGSGANVLTF. DNA of the CDR3: TGTGCCTGGACCCAGGGTTCTGGGGCCAACGTCCTGACTTTC.

The chain joins TRBV20-1 to TRBJ1-2; D might be TRBD1 (5 bases). The germline V gene encodes CDR1 DFQATT and CDR2 SNEGSKA (reference sequence). CDR3 size: 15 residues. Deletions cut 5 bases from V and 5 bases from J, with 21 bases between. In nucleotides, the CDR3 is TGCAGTGCTTCCCCCCCCCAGACAGCAGGGTATGGCTACACCTTC. This sequence encodes CSASPPQTAGYGYTF.

A few counts support this clonotype. The chain couples TRBV18 to TRBJ2-1, with 11 bases identical to TRBD2. J lost 0 bases, V lost 1 base, and 2 bases had no gene match. The CDR3 sequence is 17 residues long. CDR1 is KGHSH and CDR2 is LQKENI in the germline V gene. CDR3 coding DNA: TGTGCCAGCTCACCACAGACTAGCGGGAACTCCTACAATGAGCAGTTCTTC. Protein product: CASSPQTSGNSYNEQFF.

The rearrangement links TRBV9 to TRBJ1-2; TRBD1 matches at 11 bases. This CDR3 is 16 amino acids long. V lost 0 bases to trimming and J lost 0 bases; unmatched junction nucleotides: 1. CDR1 SGDLS and CDR2 YYNGEE come from the germline V gene. The DNA for the CDR3 is TGTGCCAGCAGCGTAGGGGGACAGGGGGCTAACTATGGCTACACCTTC. This encodes CASSVGGQGANYGYTF.

On this clonotype: A much larger clonotype is one base distant, so this may be a read error. The J gene is TRBJ2-7, the V gene TRBV27; 11 positions match TRBD2. With 7 bases clipped from V and 7 bases from J, the junction kept 12 bases outside the gene matches. Germline CDR1 is MNHEY and CDR2 is SMNVEV (reference sequence). The CDR3 runs 15 residues. CDR3 nucleotides: TGTGCCAGCATGGGCGGGACTAGCGGCTACAATGAGCAGTACTTC. This codes for CASMGGTSGYNEQYF.

The chain couples TRBV7-2 to TRBJ1-1; TRBD1 agrees at 8 bases. Germline V gene data show CDR1 as SGHTA and CDR2 as FQGNSA. V lost 1 base and J lost 10; bases outside the gene matches: 11. This CDR3 spans 15 amino acids. The CDR3 loop reads CASSLGSQGARVAFF. The DNA of the CDR3 is TGTGCCAGCAGCTTAGGGTCTCAGGGGGCGAGGGTAGCTTTCTTT.

The sample holds many counts of this clonotype. The CDR3 here is CSVYLPGDTQYF. CDR3 nucleotide sequence: TGCAGCGTCTACCTTCCGGGGGATACGCAGTATTTT. The genes are TRBV29-1 and TRBJ2-3, with TRBD2 as a possible D gene (5 bases). V was cut by 6 bases and J by 6 bases, with 13 bases left in between. The CDR3 extends over 12 amino acids. Germline CDR1 and CDR2: SQVTM and ANQGSEA.

This clonotype has more than one count but fewer than ten. This chain connects TRBV7-6 to TRBJ2-1; D ambiguous. This CDR3 has 16 amino acids. Germline V gene lookup returns CDR1 SGHVS and CDR2 FNYEAQ. V gave up 4 bases and J gave up 9 bases, with 22 bases separating them. CDR3 loop: CASSSGSARKAIEQFF. In DNA, the CDR3 is TGTGCCAGCAGCTCCGGTTCGGCTAGAAAGGCAATTGAGCAGTTCTTC.

A single count supports this clonotype. This may be a read error: a much more frequent sequence differs by one nucleotide. The rearrangement links TRBV7-2 to TRBJ2-1; D unresolved. Germline V gene lookup returns CDR1 SGHTA and CDR2 FQGNSA. There are 15 residues in the CDR3. CDR3 sequence reads: CASIPGGPSYNKQFF. The DNA of the CDR3 is TGTGCCAGCATTCCCGGTGGACCTTCCTACAATAAGCAGTTCTTC.

This clonotype showed up many times. This chain connects TRBV20-1 to TRBJ2-7, with 12 positions matching TRBD2. V lost 6 bases and J lost 3; bases outside the gene matches: 9. Germline CDR1 is DFQATT and CDR2 is SNEGSKA (reference sequence). This CDR3 contains 15 residues. CDR3 bases: TGCAGTGCCCAGGAGACTAGCGGGAGCCACTACGAGCAGTACTTC. Amino acid sequence: CSAQETSGSHYEQYF.

The genes are TRBV9 and TRBJ1-1; D possibly corresponds to TRBD1 (5 bases). V was trimmed by 4 bases and J by 4 bases, leaving 17 bases between them. Germline assignment: CDR1 SGDLS and CDR2 YYNGEE. The CDR3 extends over 15 amino acids. CDR3 sequence (DNA): TGTGCCAGCAGCCCAGGGCAGGGATTGGGCACTGAAGCTTTCTTT. The encoded protein is CASSPGQGLGTEAFF. The full variable domain, rest sourced from reference TRBV9 and TRBJ1-1, is DSGVTQTPKHLITATGQRVTLRCSPRSGDLSVYWYQQSLDQGLQFLIQYYNGEERAKGNILERFSAQQFPDLHSELNLSSLELGDSALYFCASSPGQGLGTEAFFGQGTRLTVV.

The table lists this clonotype with many counts. J is TRBJ2-7 and V is TRBV7-9, with D maybe TRBD2 (5 bases). The V end lost 5 bases, the J end lost 1 base, and 15 bases lay between the germline ends. The CDR3 length is 15 residues. The germline V gene encodes CDR1 SEHNR and CDR2 FQNEAQ (reference sequence). CDR3 DNA sequence: TGTGCCAGCAGCCCAGCGGTCCTAGGGTCCTACGAGCAGTACTTC. Protein product: CASSPAVLGSYEQYF. The entire variable domain, with the rest obtained from reference TRBV7-9 and TRBJ2-7, is as follows: DTGVSQNPRHKITKRGQNVTFRCDPISEHNRLYWYRQTLGQGPEFLTYFQNEAQLEKSRLLSDRFSAERPKGSFSTLEIQRTEQGDSAMYLCASSPAVLGSYEQYFGPGTRLTVT.

This sequence joins TRBV3-1 and TRBJ2-3; D is unclear. The CDR3 length is 14 residues. Trimming left V 5 bases short and J 6 bases short, with 15 bases between. The V gene's germline CDR1 is LGHDT and CDR2 YNNKEL (reference sequence). The chain's CDR3 is CASSSRLQGDTQYF. DNA for the CDR3: TGTGCCAGCAGCTCGCGCCTACAAGGGGATACGCAGTATTTT.

The rearrangement links TRBV20-1 to TRBJ2-4; D possibly corresponds to TRBD2 (6 bases). Trimming pared 3 bases from V and 15 bases from J, leaving 15 bases between. Germline V CDR1 and CDR2: DFQATT, SNEGSKA (reference sequence). CDR3 length equals 11 residues. This chain's CDR3 is CSASPSDFTYF. In nucleotides, the CDR3 is TGCAGTGCTAGTCCTAGCGATTTCACGTACTTC.

V gene TRBV20-1 combines with J gene TRBJ2-7, with TRBD2 matching over 11 bases. The CDR3 has 15 residues. The ends lost 0 bases at V and 6 bases at J; junction bases unmatched: 7. Looked up from germline, CDR1 is DFQATT and CDR2 is SNEGSKA (reference sequence). The CDR3: CSARDLAGGRSEQYF. The CDR3 region has the DNA TGCAGTGCTAGAGATTTAGCGGGGGGGCGATCCGAGCAGTACTTC.

This clonotype was picked up one time. Given a much more abundant clone one base away, this may be a read error. The V gene is TRBV7-9, the J gene TRBJ2-4; D possibly uses TRBD1 or TRBD2 (5 bases each). The closer fit of TRBJ2-7 to the DNA end suggests the J call may be wrong. CDR1 and CDR2 from the germline V gene are SEHNR and FQNEAQ (reference sequence). This CDR3 comprises 12 residues. CDR3 residues: CACSRDLYEQYF. The CDR3 coding sequence is TGTGCCTGCAGCCGGGACCTCTACGAGCAGTACTTC.

This clonotype was observed a handful of times. V and J are TRBV5-6 and TRBJ2-3; 11 bases map to TRBD2. The CDR3 has 14 residues. J gave up 9 bases and V 6 bases, and 9 bases lay outside the gene matches. Germline CDR1 SGHDT, CDR2 YYEEEE. The CDR3 is CASNPLAGARTQYF. The CDR3 coding sequence is TGTGCCAGCAACCCACTAGCGGGAGCGAGGACGCAGTATTTT.

The table lists this clonotype with a few counts. The chain joins TRBV5-1 to TRBJ2-3; D may be TRBD1 or TRBD2 (5 bases each). V lost 7 bases, J lost 0 bases, and 9 bases lay in between. CDR1 and CDR2 (germline): SGHRS, YFSETQ. The CDR3 covers 13 residues. CDR3 loop: CASGDLSTDTQYF. The CDR3 DNA is TGCGCCAGCGGGGACCTCAGCACAGATACGCAGTATTTT. The variable domain in full, with the rest retrieved from reference TRBV5-1 and TRBJ2-3, is KAGVTQTPRYLIKTRGQQVTLSCSPISGHRSVSWYQQTPGQGLQFLFEYFSETQRNKGNFPGRFSGRQFSNSRSEMNVSTLELGDSALYLCASGDLSTDTQYFGPGTRLTVL.

This clonotype was seen a handful of times. One end of the junction varies from germline; a read error may be responsible. The CDR3 region is CASSLVGGDNEQFF. In DNA form, the CDR3 reads TGTGCTAGCAGCTTAGTGGGTGGCGACAATGAGCAGTTCTTC. The chain recombines TRBV7-7 with TRBJ2-1; D remains ambiguous. Germline assignment: CDR1 SSHAT and CDR2 FNYEAQ (reference sequence). CDR3 size: 14 residues.

This clonotype came up many times. A read error may account for a junction end that differs from germline. The rearrangement uses TRBV3-1 and TRBJ2-3, with D unresolved. Germline V gene sequence: CDR1 LGHDT, CDR2 YNNKEL (reference sequence). CDR3 length equals 14 residues. The CDR3 loop is CASSQESSTDTQYF. The CDR3 DNA sequence: TGCGCCAGCAGCCAGGAGTCTAGCACAGATACGCAGTATTTT.